This T cell receptor (beta chain) was recorded in a study of blood T cell repertoires in COVID-19. The wider study: The samples span acute and convalescent COVID-19 from the United States, Italy and Spain. T cells, B-cell-depleted T cells, or PBMCs provided the cDNA or gDNA that served as material.

In the original workflow: Amplified reference gene primers provided the basis for estimating nucleated cell counts. The data were produced by immunoSEQ multiplex PCR, yet TCRdb's version contains in-frame clones alone and is incomplete. The DNA was the basis for D and trimming; V, J and clone size are from that table. This sample has more than 250,000 clones, with around 86% found just once. CDR3 size: 15 residues. Germline trimming cut 7 bases from V and 10 bases from J; bases unmatched to any gene: 15. Germline V CDR1 and CDR2: SGDLS, YYNGEE. Source material: peripheral blood. V gene TRBV9 combines with J gene TRBJ2-1; 9 bases line up with TRBD2. The sequence was obtained from a man aged 18-30 years with active or convalescent COVID-19. This chain's CDR3 is CASGPFSGSGNEQFF. The CDR3, as DNA: TGTGCCAGCGGCCCCTTTAGCGGGAGTGGGAACGAGCAGTTCTTC.